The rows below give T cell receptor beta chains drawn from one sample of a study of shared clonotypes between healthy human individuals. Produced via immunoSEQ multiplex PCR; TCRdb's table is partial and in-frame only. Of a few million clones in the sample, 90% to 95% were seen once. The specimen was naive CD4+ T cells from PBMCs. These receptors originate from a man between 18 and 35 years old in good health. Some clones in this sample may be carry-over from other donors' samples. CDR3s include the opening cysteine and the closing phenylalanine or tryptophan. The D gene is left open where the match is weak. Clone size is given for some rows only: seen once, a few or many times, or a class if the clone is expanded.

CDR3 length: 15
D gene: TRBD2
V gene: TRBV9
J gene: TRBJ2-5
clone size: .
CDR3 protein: CASSVGIAGGETQYF
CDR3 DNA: TGTGCCAGCAGCGTCGGGATAGCGGGAGGGGAGACCCAGTACTTC

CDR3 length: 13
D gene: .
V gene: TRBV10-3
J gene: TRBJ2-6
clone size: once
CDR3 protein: CATRMPGANVLTF
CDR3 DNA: TGTGCCACCCGAATGCCAGGGGCCAACGTCCTGACTTTC

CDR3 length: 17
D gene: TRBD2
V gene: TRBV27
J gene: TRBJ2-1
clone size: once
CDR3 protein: CASSFRLPGRAVNEQFF
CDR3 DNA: TGTGCCAGCAGTTTCCGTTTACCCGGGAGGGCCGTAAATGAGCAGTTCTTC

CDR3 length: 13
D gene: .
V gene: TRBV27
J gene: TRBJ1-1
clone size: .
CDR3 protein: CASRVGSNTEAFF
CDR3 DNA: TGTGCCAGCAGAGTTGGTTCGAACACTGAAGCTTTCTTT

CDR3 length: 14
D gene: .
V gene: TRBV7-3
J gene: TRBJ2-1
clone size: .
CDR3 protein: CASSSPLQYNEQFF
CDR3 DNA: TGTGCCAGCAGCTCCCCACTTCAGTACAATGAGCAGTTCTTC

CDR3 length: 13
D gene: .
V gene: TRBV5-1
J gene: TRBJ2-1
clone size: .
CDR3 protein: CASSSQGQGEQFF
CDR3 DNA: TGCGCCAGCAGCTCACAGGGCCAGGGAGAGCAGTTCTTC

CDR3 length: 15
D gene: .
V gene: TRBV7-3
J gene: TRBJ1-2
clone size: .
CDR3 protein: CASSLTSSSGAGYTF
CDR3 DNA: TGTGCCAGCAGCTTAACCTCCTCTTCGGGCGCTGGCTACACCTTC

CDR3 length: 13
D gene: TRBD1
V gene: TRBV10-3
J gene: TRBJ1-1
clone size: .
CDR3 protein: CAIQGVMNTEAFF
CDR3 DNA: TGTGCCATCCAGGGGGTTATGAACACTGAAGCTTTCTTT

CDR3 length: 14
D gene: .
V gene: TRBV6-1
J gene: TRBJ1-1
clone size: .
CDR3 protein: CASSGPEGDTEAFF
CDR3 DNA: TGTGCCAGCAGTGGGCCCGAGGGGGACACTGAAGCTTTCTTT

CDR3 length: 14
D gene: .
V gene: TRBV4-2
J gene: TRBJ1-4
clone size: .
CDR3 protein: CASSRRTGNEKLFF
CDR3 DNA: TGTGCCAGCAGCCGACGGACGGGTAATGAAAAACTGTTTTTT

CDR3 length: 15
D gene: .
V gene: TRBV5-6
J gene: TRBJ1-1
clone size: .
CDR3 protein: CASSLEGMRGARAFF
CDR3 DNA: TGTGCCAGCAGCTTGGAGGGTATGAGGGGGGCGAGGGCTTTCTTT

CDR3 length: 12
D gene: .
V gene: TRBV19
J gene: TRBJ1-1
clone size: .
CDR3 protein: CASTDRISEAFF
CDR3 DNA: TGTGCCAGTACCGACAGGATAAGTGAAGCTTTCTTT

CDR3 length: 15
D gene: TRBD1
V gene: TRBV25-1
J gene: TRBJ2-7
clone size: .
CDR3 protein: CASSESGDRSYEQYF
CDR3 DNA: TGTGCCAGCAGTGAATCTGGGGACAGGTCCTACGAGCAGTACTTC

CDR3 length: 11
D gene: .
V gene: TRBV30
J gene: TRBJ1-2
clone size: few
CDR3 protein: CAWSVSRGYTF
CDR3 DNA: TGTGCCTGGAGTGTATCGCGGGGCTACACCTTC

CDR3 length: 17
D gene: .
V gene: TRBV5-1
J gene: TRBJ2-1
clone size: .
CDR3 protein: CASSGAGTPSSYNEQFF
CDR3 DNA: TGCGCCAGCAGCGGTGCCGGGACGCCGAGCTCCTACAATGAGCAGTTCTTC

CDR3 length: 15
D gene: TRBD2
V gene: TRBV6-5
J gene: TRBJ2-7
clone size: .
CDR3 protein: CASCSLTSGRDEQYF
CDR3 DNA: TGTGCCAGCTGTTCCCTGACTAGCGGGAGGGACGAGCAGTACTTC

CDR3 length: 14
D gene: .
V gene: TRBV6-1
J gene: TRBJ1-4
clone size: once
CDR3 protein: CASSSWGRNEKLFF
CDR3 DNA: TGTGCCAGCTCTTCCTGGGGAAGGAATGAAAAACTGTTTTTT

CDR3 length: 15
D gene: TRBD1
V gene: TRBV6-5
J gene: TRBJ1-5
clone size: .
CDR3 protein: CASSYSTEGAQPQHF
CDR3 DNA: TGTGCCAGCAGTTACTCAACGGAGGGGGCTCAGCCCCAGCATTTT

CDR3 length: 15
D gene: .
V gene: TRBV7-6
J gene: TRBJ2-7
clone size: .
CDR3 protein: CASSLARGNSYEQYF
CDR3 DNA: TGTGCCAGCAGCTTAGCTCGGGGGAATTCCTACGAGCAGTACTTC

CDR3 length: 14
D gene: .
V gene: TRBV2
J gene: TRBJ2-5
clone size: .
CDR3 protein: CASRRTGRLETQYF
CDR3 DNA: TGTGCCAGCAGGCGTACAGGGCGGCTGGAGACCCAGTACTTC

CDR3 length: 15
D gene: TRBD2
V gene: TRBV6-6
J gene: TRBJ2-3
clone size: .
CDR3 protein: CASSFLAGGRDTQYF
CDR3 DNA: TGTGCCAGCAGTTTCTTAGCGGGAGGTCGAGATACGCAGTATTTT

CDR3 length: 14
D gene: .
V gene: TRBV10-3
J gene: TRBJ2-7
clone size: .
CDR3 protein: CAISARRTESEQYF
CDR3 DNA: TGTGCCATCAGTGCACGGAGGACGGAGAGCGAGCAGTACTTC

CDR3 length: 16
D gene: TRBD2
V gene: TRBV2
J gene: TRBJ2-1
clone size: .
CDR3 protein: CASSTPALAGVDEQFF
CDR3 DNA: TGTGCCAGCAGTACCCCGGCCCTAGCGGGAGTCGATGAGCAGTTCTTC

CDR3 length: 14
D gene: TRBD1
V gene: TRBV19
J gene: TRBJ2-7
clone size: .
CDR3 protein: CASSPDRRPYEQYF
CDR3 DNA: TGTGCCAGTAGTCCGGACAGGCGGCCCTACGAGCAGTACTTC

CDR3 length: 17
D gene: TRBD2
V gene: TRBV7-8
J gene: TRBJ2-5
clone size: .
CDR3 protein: CASSFRPGLAVQETQYF
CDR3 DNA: TGTGCCAGCAGCTTTCGCCCGGGACTAGCGGTCCAAGAGACCCAGTACTTC

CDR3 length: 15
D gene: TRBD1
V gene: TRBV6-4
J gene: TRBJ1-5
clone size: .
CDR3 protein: CASSTQGEGNQPQHF
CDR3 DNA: TGTGCCAGCAGTACCCAGGGGGAAGGCAATCAGCCCCAGCATTTT

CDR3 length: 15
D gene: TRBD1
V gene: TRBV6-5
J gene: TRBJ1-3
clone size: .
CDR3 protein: CASSGGQGYGNTIYF
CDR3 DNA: TGTGCCAGCAGTGGGGGACAGGGGTATGGAAACACCATATATTTT

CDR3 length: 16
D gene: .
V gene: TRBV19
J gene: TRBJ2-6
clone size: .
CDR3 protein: CASSLQRASGANVLTF
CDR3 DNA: TGTGCCAGTAGTCTACAGAGAGCCTCTGGGGCCAACGTCCTGACTTTC

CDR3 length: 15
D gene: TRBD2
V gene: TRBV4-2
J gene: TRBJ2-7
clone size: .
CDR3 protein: CASSPLAGDPYEQYF
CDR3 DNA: TGTGCCAGCAGCCCCTTAGCGGGGGATCCCTACGAGCAGTACTTC

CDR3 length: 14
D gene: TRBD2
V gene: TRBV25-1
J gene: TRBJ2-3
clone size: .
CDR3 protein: CASSEAGGSDTQYF
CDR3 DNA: TGTGCCAGCAGTGAAGCGGGAGGCTCAGATACGCAGTATTTT

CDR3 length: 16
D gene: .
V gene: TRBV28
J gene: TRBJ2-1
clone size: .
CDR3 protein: CASSLRRGLIWDEQFF
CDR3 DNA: TGTGCCAGCAGTCTCCGAAGGGGACTTATTTGGGATGAGCAGTTCTTC

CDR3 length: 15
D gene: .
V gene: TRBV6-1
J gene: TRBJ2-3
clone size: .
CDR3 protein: CASSEQGISTDTQYF
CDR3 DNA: TGTGCCAGCAGTGAACAGGGGATAAGCACAGATACGCAGTATTTT

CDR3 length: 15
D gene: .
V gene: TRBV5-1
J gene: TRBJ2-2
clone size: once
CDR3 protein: CASSFSSPNTGELFF
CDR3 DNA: TGCGCCAGCAGCTTTTCGTCCCCGAACACCGGGGAGCTGTTTTTT

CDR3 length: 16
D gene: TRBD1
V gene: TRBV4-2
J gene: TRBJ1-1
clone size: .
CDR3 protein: CASSKDRGGGDTEAFF
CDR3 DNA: TGTGCCAGCAGCAAAGACAGGGGTGGAGGGGACACTGAAGCTTTCTTT

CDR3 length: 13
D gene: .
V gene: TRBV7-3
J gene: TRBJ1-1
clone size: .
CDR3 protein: CASREQPNTEAFF
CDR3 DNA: TGTGCCAGCAGGGAACAGCCTAACACTGAAGCTTTCTTT

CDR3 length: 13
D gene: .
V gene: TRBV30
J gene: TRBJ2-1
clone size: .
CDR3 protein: CAWRQTGYNEQFF
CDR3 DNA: TGTGCCTGGAGACAAACAGGGTACAATGAGCAGTTCTTC

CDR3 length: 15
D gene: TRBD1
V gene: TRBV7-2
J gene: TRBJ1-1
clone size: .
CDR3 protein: CASSFRTGANTEAFF
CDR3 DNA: TGTGCCAGCAGCTTCAGGACAGGAGCGAACACTGAAGCTTTCTTT

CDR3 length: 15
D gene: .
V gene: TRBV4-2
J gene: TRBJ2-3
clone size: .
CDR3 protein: CASSQESRGTDTQYF
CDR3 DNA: TGTGCCAGCAGCCAAGAATCCCGGGGCACAGATACGCAGTATTTT

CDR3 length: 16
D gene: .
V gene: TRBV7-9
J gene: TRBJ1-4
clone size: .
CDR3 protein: CASSEWSGATNEKLFF
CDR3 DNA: TGTGCCAGCAGCGAATGGTCCGGTGCAACTAATGAAAAACTGTTTTTT

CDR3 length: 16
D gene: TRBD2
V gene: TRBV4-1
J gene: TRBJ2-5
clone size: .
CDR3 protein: CASSQHPGLAGETQYF
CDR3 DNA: TGCGCCAGCAGCCAACACCCGGGACTAGCGGGGGAGACCCAGTACTTC

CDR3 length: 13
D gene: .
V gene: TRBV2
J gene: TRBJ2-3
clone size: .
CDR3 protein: CASIPYREDTQYF
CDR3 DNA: TGTGCCAGCATTCCCTATCGGGAAGATACGCAGTATTTT

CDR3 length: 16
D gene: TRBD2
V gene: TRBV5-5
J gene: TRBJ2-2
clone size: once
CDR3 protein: CASSLVLAGGTGELFF
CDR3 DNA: TGTGCCAGCAGCTTGGTGCTAGCGGGCGGCACCGGGGAGCTGTTTTTT

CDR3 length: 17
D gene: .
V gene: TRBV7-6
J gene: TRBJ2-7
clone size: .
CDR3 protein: CASSFQDRRDPPYEQYF
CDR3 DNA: TGTGCCAGCAGCTTCCAAGATAGGCGGGACCCACCCTACGAGCAGTACTTC

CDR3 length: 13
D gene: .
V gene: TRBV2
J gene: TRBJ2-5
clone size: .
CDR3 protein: CASRGSGQETQYF
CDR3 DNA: TGTGCCAGCCGGGGTAGCGGACAAGAGACCCAGTACTTC

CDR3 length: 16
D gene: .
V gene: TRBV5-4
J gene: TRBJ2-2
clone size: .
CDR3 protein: CASSFRQAPNTGELFF
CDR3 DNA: TGTGCCAGCAGCTTCCGACAGGCGCCGAACACCGGGGAGCTGTTTTTT

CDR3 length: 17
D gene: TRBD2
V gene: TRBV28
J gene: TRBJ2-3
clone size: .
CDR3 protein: CASSPTGTSDSTDTQYF
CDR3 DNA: TGTGCCAGCAGTCCCACCGGGACTAGCGATTCCACAGATACGCAGTATTTT

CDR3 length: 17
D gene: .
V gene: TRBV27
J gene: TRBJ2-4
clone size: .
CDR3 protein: CASSPGRGEVAKNIQYF
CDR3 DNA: TGTGCCAGCAGTCCAGGGAGAGGGGAGGTGGCCAAAAACATTCAGTACTTC

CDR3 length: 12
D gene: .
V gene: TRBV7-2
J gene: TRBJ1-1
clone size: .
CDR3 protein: CASSTLNTEAFF
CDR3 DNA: TGTGCCAGCAGCACCCTGAACACTGAAGCTTTCTTT

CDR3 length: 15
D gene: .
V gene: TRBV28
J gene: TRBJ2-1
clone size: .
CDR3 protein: CASSHTVGDHNEQFF
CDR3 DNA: TGTGCCAGCAGTCACACAGTCGGGGATCACAATGAGCAGTTCTTC

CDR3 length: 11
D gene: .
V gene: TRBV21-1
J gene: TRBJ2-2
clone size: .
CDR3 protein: CARRGVGELFF
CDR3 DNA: TGTGCCAGAAGGGGTGTCGGGGAGCTGTTTTTT

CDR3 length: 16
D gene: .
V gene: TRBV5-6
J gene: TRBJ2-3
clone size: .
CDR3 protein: CASSLNWGNSGDTQYF
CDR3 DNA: TGTGCCAGCAGCCTCAATTGGGGCAACTCGGGAGATACGCAGTATTTT

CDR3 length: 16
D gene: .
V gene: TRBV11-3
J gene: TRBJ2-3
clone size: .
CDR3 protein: CASSSWGSEDADTQYF
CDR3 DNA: TGTGCCAGCAGCTCCTGGGGGTCGGAGGACGCAGATACGCAGTATTTT

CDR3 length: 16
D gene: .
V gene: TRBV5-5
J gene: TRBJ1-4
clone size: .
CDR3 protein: CASSLASRPTNEKLFF
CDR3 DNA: TGTGCCAGCAGCTTGGCTAGCAGGCCAACTAATGAAAAACTGTTTTTT

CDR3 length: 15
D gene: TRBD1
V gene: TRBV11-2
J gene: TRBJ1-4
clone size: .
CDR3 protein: CASSLVTGGNEKLFF
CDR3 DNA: TGTGCCAGCAGCTTAGTTACAGGGGGAAATGAAAAACTGTTTTTT

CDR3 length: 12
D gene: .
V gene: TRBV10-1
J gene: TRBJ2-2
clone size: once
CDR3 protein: CASSSDTGELFF
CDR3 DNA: TGCGCCAGCAGTTCAGACACCGGGGAGCTGTTTTTT

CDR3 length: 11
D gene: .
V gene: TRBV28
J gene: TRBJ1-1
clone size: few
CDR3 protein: CASYENTEAFF
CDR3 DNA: TGTGCCAGTTACGAGAACACTGAAGCTTTCTTT

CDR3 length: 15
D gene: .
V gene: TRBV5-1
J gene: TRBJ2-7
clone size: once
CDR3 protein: CASSDRTPTPYEQYF
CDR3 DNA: TGCGCCAGCAGTGACAGGACACCTACACCCTACGAGCAGTACTTC

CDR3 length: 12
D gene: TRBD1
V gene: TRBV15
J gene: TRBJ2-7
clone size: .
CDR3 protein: CASGQGPYEQYF
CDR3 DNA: TGTGCCAGCGGACAGGGACCTTACGAGCAGTACTTC

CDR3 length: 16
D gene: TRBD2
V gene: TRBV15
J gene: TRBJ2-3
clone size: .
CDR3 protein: CATSRAPAGRTDTQYF
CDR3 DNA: TGTGCCACCAGCAGAGCTCCAGCGGGGAGGACAGATACGCAGTATTTT

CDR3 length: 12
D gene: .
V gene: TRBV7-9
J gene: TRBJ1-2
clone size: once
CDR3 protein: CASSLERGRYTF
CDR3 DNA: TGTGCCAGCAGCTTAGAAAGGGGTCGCTACACCTTC